A selection of T cell receptor beta chains follows, all from one sample in a study of blood T cell repertoires in COVID-19. Profiled with immunoSEQ multiplex PCR; TCRdb holds only in-frame clones, not every one. Of tens of thousands of clones listed, approximately 79% are singletons. Sequencing used peripheral blood. All receptors come from a man aged 55 to 70 with active or convalescent COVID-19. Both conserved end residues are part of each CDR3. The D gene is left open where the match is weak.

CDR3aa | v_gene | d_gene | j_gene
CASSRGTGGRGYTF | TRBV3-1/TRBV3-2 | TRBD1 | TRBJ1-2
CASSVLASGTGELFF | TRBV9 | - | TRBJ2-2
CASSRTQAGGYTF | TRBV3-1/TRBV3-2 | - | TRBJ1-2
CASSGGPNTGELFF | TRBV2 | - | TRBJ2-2
CASRQSMNTEAFF | TRBV5-1 | - | TRBJ1-1
CASSVGSRDTEAFF | TRBV9 | - | TRBJ1-1
CASSQQGAEEKLFF | TRBV2 | TRBD1 | TRBJ1-4
CASSPGLAWDTQYF | TRBV6-5 | TRBD2 | TRBJ2-3
CASSASQQSSGNTIYF | TRBV18 | - | TRBJ1-3
CASSQDTGYGYTF | TRBV3-1/TRBV3-2 | - | TRBJ1-2
CASSSNQQRGHNEQFF | TRBV4-1 | TRBD2 | TRBJ2-1
CASGPSYGYTF | TRBV6-5 | - | TRBJ1-2
CASSPWLARVGITEAFF | TRBV7-2 | - | TRBJ1-1
CASKPQQGFYEQYF | TRBV19 | - | TRBJ2-7
CASSLLAVNTEAFF | TRBV5-1 | - | TRBJ1-1
CASSFGGQVVSPLHF | TRBV28 | TRBD1 | TRBJ1-6